This T cell receptor beta chain was captured by sequencing in a study of T-cell memory formation after mild COVID-19. Study-level background: The two donors had largely donor-specific TCR clusters.

Study-level findings and limits: Contracting clones, day 15 to 85, had balanced CD4/CD8, and later expanders favored CD4+.

Each CDR3 protein gets one entry after TCRdb re-called the 5' RACE reads with MiXCR. The data contain 470,000 or so distinct CDR3 sequences, approximately 18% of them singletons. This clonotype was detected many times. What it binds is not known. The specimen was PBMCs or a T cell subset sorted from them (not recorded which). This receptor was obtained from an adult woman who had mild COVID-19 (a few samples of this study predate the infection). Cell type and time point are not known.

CDR3 loop: CASRREGPDTQYF. The CDR3 DNA follows: TGTGCCAGCAGACGAGAGGGGCCAGATACGCAGTATTTT. The chain couples TRBV7-2 to TRBJ2-3; TRBD1 or TRBD2 may be the D gene (5 bases each). Trimming stripped 6 bases from V and 4 bases from J, with 11 bases between. Looked up from germline, CDR1 is SGHTA and CDR2 is FQGNSA. The CDR3 is 13 amino acids.